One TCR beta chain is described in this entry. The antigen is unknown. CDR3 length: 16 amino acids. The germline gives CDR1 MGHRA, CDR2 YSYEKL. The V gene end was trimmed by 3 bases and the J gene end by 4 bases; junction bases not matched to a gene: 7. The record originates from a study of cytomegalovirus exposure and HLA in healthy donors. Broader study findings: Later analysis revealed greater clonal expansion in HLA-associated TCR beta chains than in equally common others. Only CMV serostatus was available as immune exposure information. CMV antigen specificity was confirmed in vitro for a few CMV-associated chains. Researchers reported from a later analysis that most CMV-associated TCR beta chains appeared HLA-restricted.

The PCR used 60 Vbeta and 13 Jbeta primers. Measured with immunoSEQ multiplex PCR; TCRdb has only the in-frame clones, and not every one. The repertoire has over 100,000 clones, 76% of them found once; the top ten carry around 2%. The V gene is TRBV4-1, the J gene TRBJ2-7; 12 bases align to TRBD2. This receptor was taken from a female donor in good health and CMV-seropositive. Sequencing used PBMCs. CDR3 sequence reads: CASSQPTSGSPYEQYF. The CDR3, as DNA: TGCGCCAGCAGCCAGCCGACTAGCGGGAGTCCTTACGAGCAGTACTTC.